The 26 T cell receptor beta chains given below trace back to one sample, sequenced in a study of spatial heterogeneity in lung cancer. MiXCR was run by TCRdb on the 5' RACE reads, yielding one entry per CDR3 protein. This sample carries 40,000 to 45,000 distinct CDR3 sequences, roughly 15% of them seen once, and the ten largest clones take approximately 60%. Time point of the sample: sample taken at primary tumor resection. No cell sorting; template was whole RNA from tumor, lung tissue or PBMC. The sample here was PBMCs, taken at surgery. All receptors derive from a male donor with early-stage non-small cell lung cancer.

This clonotype was counted between two and nine times. The gene calls are TRBV14 and TRBJ2-2, with D tentatively TRBD1 (6 bases). Trimming removed 4 bases from V and 6 bases from J, with 15 bases in between. The CDR3 totals 15 residues. Germline CDR1 reads SGHDN; CDR2 reads FVKESK. The CDR3 nucleotides read TGTGCCAGCAGCCCCTCGGCCAGGGGATCCGGGGAGCTGTTTTTT. Its translation is CASSPSARGSGELFF.

This clonotype has just a few counts. CDR3 amino acids: CASSLEGPTGELFF. CDR3 nucleotides: TGCGCCAGCAGCTTGGAGGGTCCCACCGGGGAGCTGTTTTTT. The chain uses TRBV5-1 and TRBJ2-2; no clear D gene. V was shortened by 0 bases and J by 4 bases, with 7 bases between the two germline ends. Germline assignment: CDR1 SGHRS and CDR2 YFSETQ. The CDR3 length is 14 residues. Looking up the rest from reference TRBV5-1 and TRBJ2-2 gives the full variable domain: KAGVTQTPRYLIKTRGQQVTLSCSPISGHRSVSWYQQTPGQGLQFLFEYFSETQRNKGNFPGRFSGRQFSNSRSEMNVSTLELGDSALYLCASSLEGPTGELFFGEGSRLTVL.

This clonotype was observed at least ten times. CDR3 loop: CATSDLDRGETQYF. The CDR3 coding sequence is TGTGCCACCAGTGATTTGGACAGGGGGGAGACCCAGTACTTC. This chain joins TRBV24-1 and TRBJ2-5, with 9 bases matching TRBD1. V gave up 0 bases and J gave up 5 bases; unmatched junction bases: 0. Per germline, CDR1 KGHDR and CDR2 SFDVKD. The CDR3 has 14 amino acids.

The CDR3 DNA sequence: TGTGCCAGCAGCACTTCGACTAGCGGGCCTACCGAGCAGTACTTC. Protein product: CASSTSTSGPTEQYF. The chain has TRBV3-1 and TRBJ2-7; 10 nucleotides line up with TRBD2. J gave up 6 bases and V 5 bases, and 10 bases lay outside the gene matches. Germline CDR1 and CDR2: LGHDT and YNNKEL (reference sequence). This CDR3 is built from 15 residues.

This clonotype was seen only a few times. J is TRBJ1-5 and V is TRBV18; a possible D gene is TRBD1 (6 bases). The ends were cut back, 4 bases at V and 1 base at J, with 8 bases in the middle. CDR1 and CDR2 (germline): KGHSH, LQKENI. This CDR3 region has 14 residues. This chain's CDR3 is CASSQGVSNQPQHF. The CDR3 region has the DNA TGTGCCAGCTCACAGGGGGTGAGCAATCAGCCCCAGCATTTT.

The chain carries TRBV20-1 and TRBJ2-1; 9 nucleotides align to TRBD2. The length of the CDR3 is 16 residues. Germline V gene lookup returns CDR1 DFQATT and CDR2 SNEGSKA (reference sequence). J was trimmed by 3 bases and V by 5 bases; bases with no gene match: 11. The CDR3 coding sequence is TGCAGTGCTCAACCCCCGGGACTAGCAGGCTACAATGAGCAGTTCTTC. It translates to CSAQPPGLAGYNEQFF.

The chain uses TRBV3-1 and TRBJ2-1; a possible D gene is TRBD1 (5 bases). Germline CDR1 LGHDT, CDR2 YNNKEL (reference sequence). Deletions cut 3 bases from V and 5 bases from J, with 11 bases between. CDR3 length: 14 residues. The CDR3 here is CASSQLDTDNEQFF. The CDR3 region has the DNA TGTGCCAGCAGCCAGCTGGACACCGACAATGAGCAGTTCTTC.

This clonotype came up a few times. The chain has TRBV28 and TRBJ2-7; 9 positions match TRBD2. The CDR3 loop spans 16 amino acids. The V and J ends lost 3 bases and 2 bases, in that order; junction bases with no gene match: 8. Germline V gene lookup returns CDR1 MDHEN and CDR2 SYDVKM. CDR3 DNA: TGTGCCAGCAGTTTTAAGGGCGGGAGGGACACCTACGAGCAGTACTTC. Translation gives CASSFKGGRDTYEQYF.

The rearrangement joins TRBV4-1 to TRBJ2-5, with D unresolved. Germline V gives CDR1 MGHRA, CDR2 YSYEKL. With 4 bases removed from V and 2 bases from J, the gap between germline ends came to 11 bases. The CDR3 has 14 residues. The CDR3 DNA reads TGCGCCAGCAGCCCTCCAGTGGGGCAAGAGACCCAGTACTTC. Translated: CASSPPVGQETQYF.

The table lists this clonotype with a few counts. The V and J genes are TRBV7-2 and TRBJ2-5; unclear D gene. The CDR3 totals 16 residues. From germline, CDR1 is SGHTA and CDR2 FQGNSA. V shed 0 bases and J shed 9 bases, with 20 bases lying between them. The CDR3 here is CASSLASPGGPAAQYF. CDR3 bases: TGTGCCAGCAGCTTAGCGAGTCCAGGCGGACCCGCGGCCCAGTACTTC.

The chain employs TRBV6-5 and TRBJ1-2; 8 bases align to TRBD1. With 5 bases clipped from V and 0 bases from J, the junction kept 8 bases outside the gene matches. The CDR3 runs to 16 residues. Per germline, CDR1 MNHEY and CDR2 SVGAGI. CDR3 sequence reads: CASSDRGRTSNYGYTF. As DNA, the CDR3 is TGTGCCAGCAGTGACAGGGGACGAACCTCTAACTATGGCTACACCTTC.

This clonotype was detected a few times. This chain joins TRBV10-3 and TRBJ2-3; 9 bases map to TRBD2. The germline V gene has CDR1 ENHRY and CDR2 SYGVKD. Trimming removed 3 bases from V and 4 bases from J; junction bases left unmatched: 8. The length of the CDR3 is 16 residues. CDR3 loop: CAISESGLASPDTQYF. The CDR3 DNA follows: TGTGCCATCAGTGAATCGGGACTAGCAAGCCCAGATACGCAGTATTTT.

This sequence joins TRBV4-1 and TRBJ1-3; tentatively, D is TRBD1 (6 bases). Trimming took 4 bases from V and 4 from J, leaving 14 bases between them. The CDR3 runs 15 residues. Germline loops: CDR1 MGHRA, CDR2 YSYEKL. Written as DNA, the CDR3 is TGCGCCAGCAGCCGCCCAGGGGTGGCCGGAAACACCATATATTTT. Amino acids: CASSRPGVAGNTIYF.

This clonotype was recorded a few times. The V gene is TRBV29-1, the J gene TRBJ2-7; D unclear. The length of the CDR3 is 11 residues. CDR1 SQVTM and CDR2 ANQGSEA come from the germline V gene. V was pared by 7 bases and J by 3 bases, with 10 bases between. The CDR3 coding sequence is TGCAGCGGCGAGGTTAACTACGAGCAGTACTTC. It yields the protein CSGEVNYEQYF.

The CDR3 region is CASSSEGRYEETQYF. DNA of the CDR3: TGTGCCAGCAGCTCGGAGGGCCGATACGAAGAGACCCAGTACTTC. The chain is built from TRBV11-2 and TRBJ2-5; tentative D call: TRBD2 (6 bases). V was cut by 4 bases and J by 3 bases, with 15 bases left in between. The V gene's germline CDR1 is SGHAT and CDR2 FQNNGV. The CDR3 consists of 15 residues.

This clonotype appeared a few times. The chain carries TRBV2 and TRBJ2-5; 12 nucleotides match TRBD1. Germline V gene sequence: CDR1 SNHLY, CDR2 FYNNEI. The J segment lost 4 bases and the V segment lost 4 bases, leaving 7 bases of the junction unmatched. The CDR3 contains 16 residues. The CDR3 bases are TGTGCCAGCAGTGTTGGGACAGGGGGCGCGGCAGAGACCCAGTACTTC. Translating gives CASSVGTGGAAETQYF. The full variable domain, in which reference TRBV2 and TRBJ2-5 provide the parts outside the CDR3, is EPEVTQTPSHQVTQMGQEVILRCVPISNHLYFYWYRQILGQKVEFLVSFYNNEISEKSEIFDDQFSVERPDGSNFTLKIRSTKLEDSAMYFCASSVGTGGAAETQYFGPGTRLLVL.

The sample holds many counts of this clonotype. V and J are TRBV20-1 and TRBJ1-1, with D uncertain. The CDR3 runs to 10 residues. Germline-derived CDR1 and CDR2 are DFQATT and SNEGSKA (reference sequence). V was trimmed by 6 bases and J by 6 bases, leaving 8 bases between them. CDR3 protein: CSARVSEAFF. CDR3 in DNA: TGCAGTGCCCGGGTCTCTGAAGCTTTCTTT.

The chain carries TRBV25-1 and TRBJ2-1; TRBD1 is a possible D gene (6 bases). The CDR3 length is 12 residues. Germline CDR1 MGHDK, CDR2 SYGVNS. V lost 3 bases and J lost 7, with 7 bases in between. CDR3 protein: CASSETGNEQFF. In DNA form, the CDR3 reads TGTGCCAGCAGTGAGACAGGAAATGAGCAGTTCTTC.

This clonotype has only a few counts. This chain connects TRBV11-2 to TRBJ2-3; D call uncertain. Germline V gene data show CDR1 as SGHAT and CDR2 as FQNNGV. The CDR3 spans 14 residues. Trimming cost V 3 bases and J 2 bases, with 9 bases left between them. CDR3 loop: CASSLWVSTDTQYF. The CDR3 DNA follows: TGTGCCAGCAGCTTGTGGGTATCCACAGATACGCAGTATTTT.

The chain joins TRBV29-1 to TRBJ2-1; TRBD1 or TRBD2 may be the D gene (6 bases each). CDR1 is SQVTM, CDR2 ANQGSEA, per germline. The CDR3 is 16 residues long. With 5 bases removed from V and 0 bases from J, the gap between germline ends came to 17 bases. The CDR3: CSVRRGDSSSYNEQFF. The CDR3 bases are TGCAGCGTTAGAAGGGGGGACTCTAGCTCCTACAATGAGCAGTTCTTC.

This clonotype has a count of ten or more. V and J are TRBV15 and TRBJ2-1; D gene unclear. This CDR3 region has 13 residues. CDR1 LNHNV and CDR2 YYDKDF come from the germline V gene (reference sequence). V was trimmed by 1 base and J by 4 bases, leaving 5 bases between them. The chain's CDR3 is CATSRVAYNEQFF. CDR3 in DNA: TGTGCCACCAGCAGAGTCGCTTACAATGAGCAGTTCTTC.

The chain uses TRBV7-9 and TRBJ1-6; maybe TRBD1 (6 bases). The CDR3 is 14 amino acids. CDR1 is SEHNR, CDR2 FQNEAQ, per germline (reference sequence). Trimming left V 3 bases short and J 6 bases short, with 9 bases between. The CDR3 DNA reads as TGTGCCAGCAGCTTTACAGGGCCTAATTCACCCCTCCACTTT. Translating gives CASSFTGPNSPLHF. Looking up the rest from reference TRBV7-9 and TRBJ1-6 gives the full variable domain: DTGVSQNPRHKITKRGQNVTFRCDPISEHNRLYWYRQTLGQGPEFLTYFQNEAQLEKSRLLSDRFSAERPKGSFSTLEIQRTEQGDSAMYLCASSFTGPNSPLHFGNGTRLTVT.

This clonotype was found many times. This chain joins TRBV20-1 and TRBJ2-7; 10 nucleotides match TRBD2. After removal of 0 bases from V and 2 bases from J, the junction contained 7 bases not matched to a gene. CDR3 size: 16 residues. Germline values: CDR1 DFQATT, CDR2 SNEGSKA (reference sequence). CDR3 DNA: TGCAGTGCTAGAGATCCCACTAGCGGGACCACCTACGAGCAGTACTTC. This gives the protein CSARDPTSGTTYEQYF.

This clonotype appeared a few times. The CDR3 DNA sequence: TGTGCCAGCAGCTTCGGACAGCAAGAGACCCAGTACTTC. As protein: CASSFGQQETQYF. This chain uses TRBV2 with TRBJ2-5; TRBD1 is a possible D gene (6 bases). This CDR3 has 13 residues. The V and J ends lost 6 bases and 2 bases respectively, with 10 bases between them. Germline-derived CDR1 and CDR2 are SNHLY and FYNNEI.

This clonotype was found a few times. This chain links TRBV28 with TRBJ2-1, with 9 bases identical to TRBD2. The V segment lost 3 bases and the J segment 4 bases; nucleotides outside the gene matches: 10. The CDR3 contains 17 residues. Germline CDR1 MDHEN, CDR2 SYDVKM. The DNA for the CDR3 is TGTGCCAGCAGTTTGGACTCAGGACTAGCGTCTTACAATGAGCAGTTCTTC. Amino acid sequence: CASSLDSGLASYNEQFF.

V and J are TRBV6-1 and TRBJ2-2; D not resolved. V dropped 2 bases and J dropped 4 bases, with 8 bases sitting between them. The CDR3 has 14 residues. CDR1 MNHNS and CDR2 SASEGT come from the germline V gene. CDR3 sequence (DNA): TGTGCCAGCAGTGAAATAGGTTCCACCGGGGAGCTGTTTTTT. Translating gives CASSEIGSTGELFF.